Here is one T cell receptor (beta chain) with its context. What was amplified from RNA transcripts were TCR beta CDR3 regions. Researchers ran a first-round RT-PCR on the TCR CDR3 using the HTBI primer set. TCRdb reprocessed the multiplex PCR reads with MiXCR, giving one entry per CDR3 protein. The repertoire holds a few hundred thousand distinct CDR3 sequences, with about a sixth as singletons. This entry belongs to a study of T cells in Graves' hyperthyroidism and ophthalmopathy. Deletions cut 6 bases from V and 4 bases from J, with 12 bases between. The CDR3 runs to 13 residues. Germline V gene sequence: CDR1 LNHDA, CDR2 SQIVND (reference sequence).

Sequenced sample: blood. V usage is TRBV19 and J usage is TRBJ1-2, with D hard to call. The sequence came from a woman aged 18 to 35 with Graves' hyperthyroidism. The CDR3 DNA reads TGTGCCAGTAGCCAAACAGAGCGCTATGGCTACACCTTC. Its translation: CASSQTERYGYTF.